One T cell receptor beta chain is described in this entry. CDR1 is SEHNR and CDR2 is FQNEAQ in the germline V gene (reference sequence). The CDR3 is 14 amino acids. With 5 bases clipped from V and 10 bases from J, the junction kept 7 bases outside the gene matches. This sample was taken from a study of blood T cell repertoires in COVID-19. Original handling: Reference gene primers were amplified, and this amplification served to estimate nucleated cell counts. TCRdb keeps only in-frame clones here, not all; method: immunoSEQ multiplex PCR. V and J calls and clone size are those listed in that table; D and trimming were worked out from the DNA. This sample yields approximately 150,000 clones, of which about 86% are seen a single time; about a tenth belongs to the top ten.

Sequenced: peripheral blood. The chain recombines TRBV7-9 with TRBJ1-6; 8 positions match TRBD1. The origin of this receptor is a man aged 65 to 79 with active or convalescent COVID-19. The CDR3 DNA reads TGTGCCAGCAGCCTTTCAGGGGGCGGGTCACCCCTCCACTTT. This gives the protein CASSLSGGGSPLHF.